This TCR beta chain is drawn from a study of cytotoxic CD8 clonotypes in ibrutinib-treated CLL. Overall study findings and caveats: Clonality measured at baseline exceeded age-matched healthy donors, tracking circulating CD8+ T-cell counts.

The assay was immunoSEQ multiplex PCR, and TCRdb's table has in-frame clones only and misses some. The data show some 120,000 clones, about 58% seen once. On this clone itself: Its specificity is not known.

The CDR3 contains 16 residues. Looked up from germline, CDR1 is SGHRS and CDR2 is YFSETQ. Trimming took 7 bases from V and 4 from J; bases not matched to a gene: 13. This sequence joins TRBV5-1 and TRBJ1-3, with 8 bases matching TRBD1. The source was PBMCs, collected after 24 months of ibrutinib treatment. This clonotype was obtained from a human donor with chronic lymphocytic leukemia. This CDR3 reads CASAQGAMEGGNTIYF. The CDR3 region has the DNA TGCGCCAGCGCCCAGGGGGCAATGGAGGGAGGAAACACCATATATTTT. Full variable domain (outside the CDR3, taken from reference TRBV5-1 and TRBJ1-3): KAGVTQTPRYLIKTRGQQVTLSCSPISGHRSVSWYQQTPGQGLQFLFEYFSETQRNKGNFPGRFSGRQFSNSRSEMNVSTLELGDSALYLCASAQGAMEGGNTIYFGEGSWLTVV.